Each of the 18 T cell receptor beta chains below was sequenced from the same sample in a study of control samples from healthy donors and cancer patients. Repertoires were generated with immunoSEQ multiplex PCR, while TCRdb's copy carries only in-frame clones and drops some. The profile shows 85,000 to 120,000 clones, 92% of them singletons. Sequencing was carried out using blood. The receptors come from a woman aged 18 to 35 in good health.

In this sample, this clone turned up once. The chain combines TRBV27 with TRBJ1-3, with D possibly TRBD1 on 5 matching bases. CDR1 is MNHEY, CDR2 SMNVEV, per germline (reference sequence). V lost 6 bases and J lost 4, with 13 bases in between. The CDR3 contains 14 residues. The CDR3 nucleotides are TGTGCCAGCAGGCCGGGACTGCCGGGAAACACCATATATTTT. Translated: CASRPGLPGNTIYF.

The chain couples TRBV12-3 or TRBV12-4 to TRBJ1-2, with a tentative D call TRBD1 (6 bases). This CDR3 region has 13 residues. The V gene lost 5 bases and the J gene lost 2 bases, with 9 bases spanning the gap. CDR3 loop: CASSLQGNYGYTF. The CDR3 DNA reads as TGTGCCAGCAGTCTCCAGGGGAACTATGGCTACACCTTC.

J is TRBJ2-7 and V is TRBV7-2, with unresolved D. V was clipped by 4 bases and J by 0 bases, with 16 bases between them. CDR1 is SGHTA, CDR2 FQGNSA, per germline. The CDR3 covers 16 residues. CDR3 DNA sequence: TGTGCCAGCAGCTCCCTTTCGGCTGAAACCTCCTACGAGCAGTACTTC. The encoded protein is CASSSLSAETSYEQYF.

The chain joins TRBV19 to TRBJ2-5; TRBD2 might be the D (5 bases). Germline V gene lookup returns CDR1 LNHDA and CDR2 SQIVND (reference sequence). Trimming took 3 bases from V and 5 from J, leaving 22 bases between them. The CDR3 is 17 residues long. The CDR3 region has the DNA TGTGCCAGTAGTATTTACGGTGGGCGGGTGGTTTGGGAGACCCAGTACTTC. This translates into CASSIYGGRVVWETQYF.

This CDR3 reads CASSQGRSGELFF. CDR3 nucleotide sequence: TGTGCCAGCAGCCAGGGACGGTCCGGGGAGCTGTTTTTT. This chain uses TRBV3-1 (or the pseudogene TRBV3-2) with TRBJ2-2; TRBD1 or TRBD2 may be the D gene (5 bases each). The V gene lost 3 bases and the J gene lost 6 bases, with 8 bases spanning the gap. The CDR3 has 13 residues. The V gene's germline CDR1 is LGHDT and CDR2 YNNKEL (reference sequence).

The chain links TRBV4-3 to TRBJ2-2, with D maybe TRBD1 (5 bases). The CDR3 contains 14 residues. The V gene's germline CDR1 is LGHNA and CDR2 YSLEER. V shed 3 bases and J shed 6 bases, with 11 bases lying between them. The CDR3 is CASSQQGTAGELFF. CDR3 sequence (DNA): TGCGCCAGCAGCCAGCAGGGTACGGCCGGGGAGCTGTTTTTT.

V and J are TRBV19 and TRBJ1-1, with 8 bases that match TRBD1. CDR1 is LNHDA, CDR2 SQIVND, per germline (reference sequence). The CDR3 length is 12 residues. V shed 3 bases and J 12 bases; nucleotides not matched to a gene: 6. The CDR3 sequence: CASSIKDRAPFF. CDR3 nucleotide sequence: TGTGCCAGTAGTATCAAGGACAGGGCCCCTTTCTTT.

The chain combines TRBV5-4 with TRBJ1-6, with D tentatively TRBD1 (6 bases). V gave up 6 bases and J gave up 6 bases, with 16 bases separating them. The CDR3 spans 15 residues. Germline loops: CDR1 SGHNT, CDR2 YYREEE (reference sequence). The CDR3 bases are TGTGCCAGCAAGGGGATGGGACAAACTAATTCACCCCTCCACTTT. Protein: CASKGMGQTNSPLHF.

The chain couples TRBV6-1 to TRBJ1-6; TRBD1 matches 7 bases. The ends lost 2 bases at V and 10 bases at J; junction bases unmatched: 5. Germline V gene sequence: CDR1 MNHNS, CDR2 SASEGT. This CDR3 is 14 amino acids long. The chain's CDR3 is CASSETGDQSPLHF. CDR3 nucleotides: TGTGCCAGCAGTGAAACAGGGGATCAATCACCCCTCCACTTT.

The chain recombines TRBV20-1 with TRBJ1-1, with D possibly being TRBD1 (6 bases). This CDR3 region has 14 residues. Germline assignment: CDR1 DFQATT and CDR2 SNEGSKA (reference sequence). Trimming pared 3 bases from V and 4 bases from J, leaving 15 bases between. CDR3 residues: CSASLTGGPTEAFF. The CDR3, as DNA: TGCAGTGCTAGTCTTACGGGGGGCCCCACTGAAGCTTTCTTT.

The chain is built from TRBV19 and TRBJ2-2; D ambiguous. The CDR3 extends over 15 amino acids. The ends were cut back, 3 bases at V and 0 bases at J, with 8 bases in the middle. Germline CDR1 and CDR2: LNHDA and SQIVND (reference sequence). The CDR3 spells CASSMADPNTGELFF. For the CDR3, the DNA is TGTGCCAGTAGTATGGCGGATCCGAACACCGGGGAGCTGTTTTTT.

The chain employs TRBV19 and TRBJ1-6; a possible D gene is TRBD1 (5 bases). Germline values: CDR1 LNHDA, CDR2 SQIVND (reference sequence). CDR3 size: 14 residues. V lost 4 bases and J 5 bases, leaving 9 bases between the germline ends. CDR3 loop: CASSRDANNSPLHF. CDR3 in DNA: TGTGCCAGTAGTAGGGACGCCAATAATTCACCCCTCCACTTT.

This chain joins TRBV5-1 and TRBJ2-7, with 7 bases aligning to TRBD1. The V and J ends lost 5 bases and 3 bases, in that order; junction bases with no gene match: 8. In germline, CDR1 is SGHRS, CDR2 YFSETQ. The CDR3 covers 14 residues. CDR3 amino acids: CASRGFGQVYEQYF. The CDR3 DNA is TGCGCCAGCAGGGGGTTTGGACAGGTCTACGAGCAGTACTTC.

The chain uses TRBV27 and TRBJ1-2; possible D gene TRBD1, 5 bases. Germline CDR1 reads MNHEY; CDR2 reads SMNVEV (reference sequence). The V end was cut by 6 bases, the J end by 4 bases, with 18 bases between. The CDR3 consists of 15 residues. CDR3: CASRGPQGLGYGYTF. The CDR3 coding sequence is TGTGCCAGCAGGGGCCCCCAGGGCCTTGGCTATGGCTACACCTTC.

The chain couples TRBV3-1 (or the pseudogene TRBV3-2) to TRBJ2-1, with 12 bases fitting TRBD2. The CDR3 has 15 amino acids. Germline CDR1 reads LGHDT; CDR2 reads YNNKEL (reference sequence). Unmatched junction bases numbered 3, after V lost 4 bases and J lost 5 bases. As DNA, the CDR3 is TGTGCCAGCAGCCGACTAGCGGGGGCACACAATGAGCAGTTCTTC. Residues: CASSRLAGAHNEQFF.

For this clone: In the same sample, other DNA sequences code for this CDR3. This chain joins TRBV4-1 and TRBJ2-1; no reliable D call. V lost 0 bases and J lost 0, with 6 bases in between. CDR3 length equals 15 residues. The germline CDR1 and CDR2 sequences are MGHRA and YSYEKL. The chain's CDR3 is CASSQDRSSYNEQFF. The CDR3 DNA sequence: TGCGCCAGCAGCCAAGACCGGAGCTCCTACAATGAGCAGTTCTTC.

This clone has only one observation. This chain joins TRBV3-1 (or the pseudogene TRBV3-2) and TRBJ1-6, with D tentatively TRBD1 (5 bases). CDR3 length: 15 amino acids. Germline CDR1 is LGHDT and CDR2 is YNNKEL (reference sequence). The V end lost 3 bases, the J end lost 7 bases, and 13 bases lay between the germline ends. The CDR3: CASSHPGRGNSPLHF. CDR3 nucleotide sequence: TGTGCCAGCAGCCATCCGGGACGTGGAAATTCACCCCTCCACTTT.

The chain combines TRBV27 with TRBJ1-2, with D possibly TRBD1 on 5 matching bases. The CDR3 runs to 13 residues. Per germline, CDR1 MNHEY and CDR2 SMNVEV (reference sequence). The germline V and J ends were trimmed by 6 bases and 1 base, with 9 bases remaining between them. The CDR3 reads CASSLGVNYGYTF. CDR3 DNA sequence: TGTGCCAGCAGCCTGGGGGTTAACTATGGCTACACCTTC.